This note documents a single TCR beta chain sequence. This record comes from a study of T-cell reconstitution after alpha-beta-depleted transplantation in children. Preparation of the TCRbeta library involved a method that used unique molecular identifiers. Each CDR3 protein gets one entry after TCRdb re-called the PCR reads with MiXCR. The sample records over 400,000 distinct CDR3 sequences, 43% being singletons. This clonotype originated in a girl aged 2 to 9 with aplastic anemia, due to receive a stem cell transplant. This specimen was PBMCs, taken before TCRalphabeta/CD19-depleted stem cell transplant.

The CDR3 nucleotides are TGTGCCAGCACCGAGACAGGTCCTGGAAACACCATATATTTT. Protein product: CASTETGPGNTIYF. The rearrangement links TRBV6-1 to TRBJ1-3, with D maybe TRBD1 (6 bases). The germline V gene has CDR1 MNHNS and CDR2 SASEGT. V dropped 7 bases and J dropped 2 bases, with 12 bases sitting between them. This CDR3 is built from 14 residues.